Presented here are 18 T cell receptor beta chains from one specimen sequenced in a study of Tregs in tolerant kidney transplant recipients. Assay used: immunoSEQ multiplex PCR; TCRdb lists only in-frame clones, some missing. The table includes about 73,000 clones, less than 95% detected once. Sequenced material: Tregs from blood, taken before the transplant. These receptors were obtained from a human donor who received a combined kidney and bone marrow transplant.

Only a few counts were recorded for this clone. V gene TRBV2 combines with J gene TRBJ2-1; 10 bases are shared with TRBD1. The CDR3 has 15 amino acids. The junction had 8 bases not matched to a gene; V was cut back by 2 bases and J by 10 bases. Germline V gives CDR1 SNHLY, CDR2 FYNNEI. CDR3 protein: CASSEWGTGVLEQFF. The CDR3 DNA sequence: TGTGCCAGCAGTGAATGGGGGACAGGGGTATTAGAGCAGTTCTTC.

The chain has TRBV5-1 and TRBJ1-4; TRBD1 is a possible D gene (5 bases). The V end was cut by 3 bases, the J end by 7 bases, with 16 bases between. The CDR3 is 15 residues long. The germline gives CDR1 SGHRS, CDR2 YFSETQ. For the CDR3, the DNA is TGCGCCAGCAGCTGGGGCCGGGAGTCTAGTGAAAAACTGTTTTTT. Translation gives CASSWGRESSEKLFF.

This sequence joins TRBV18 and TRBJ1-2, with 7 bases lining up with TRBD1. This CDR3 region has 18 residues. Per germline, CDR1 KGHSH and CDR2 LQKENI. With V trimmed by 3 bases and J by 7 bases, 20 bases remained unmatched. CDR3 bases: TGTGCCAGCTCACCCACCCCCGGGACAGCCCTTCTTGGTGGTGGCTACACCTTC. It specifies CASSPTPGTALLGGGYTF.

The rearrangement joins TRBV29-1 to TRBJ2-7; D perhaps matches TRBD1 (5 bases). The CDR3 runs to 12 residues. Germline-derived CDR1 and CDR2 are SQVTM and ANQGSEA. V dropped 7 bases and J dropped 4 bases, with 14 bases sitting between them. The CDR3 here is CSGGSRPYEQYF. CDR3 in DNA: TGCAGCGGGGGCAGTCGCCCGTACGAGCAGTACTTC.

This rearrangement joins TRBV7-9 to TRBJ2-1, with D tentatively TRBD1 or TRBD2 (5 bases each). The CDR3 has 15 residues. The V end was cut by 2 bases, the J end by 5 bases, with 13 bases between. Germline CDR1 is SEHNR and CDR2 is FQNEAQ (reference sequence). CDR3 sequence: CASSLPAGGNNEQFF. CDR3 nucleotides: TGTGCCAGCAGCTTACCAGCTGGGGGTAACAATGAGCAGTTCTTC.

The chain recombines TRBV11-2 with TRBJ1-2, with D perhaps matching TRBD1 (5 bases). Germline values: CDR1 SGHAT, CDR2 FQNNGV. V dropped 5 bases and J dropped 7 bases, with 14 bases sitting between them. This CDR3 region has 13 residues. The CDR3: CASSPNPDSGYTF. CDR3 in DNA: TGTGCCAGCAGCCCAAACCCCGACAGTGGCTACACCTTC.

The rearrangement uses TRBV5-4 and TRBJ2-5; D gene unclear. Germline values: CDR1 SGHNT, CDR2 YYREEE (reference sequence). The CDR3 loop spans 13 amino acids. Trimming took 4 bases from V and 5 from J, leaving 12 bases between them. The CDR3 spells CASSRIPSETQYF. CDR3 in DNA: TGTGCCAGCAGCCGCATTCCATCGGAGACCCAGTACTTC. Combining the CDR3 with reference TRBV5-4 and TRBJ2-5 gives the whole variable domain ETGVTQSPTHLIKTRGQQVTLRCSSQSGHNTVSWYQQALGQGPQFIFQYYREEENGRGNFPPRFSGLQFPNYSSELNVNALELDDSALYLCASSRIPSETQYFGPGTRLLVL.

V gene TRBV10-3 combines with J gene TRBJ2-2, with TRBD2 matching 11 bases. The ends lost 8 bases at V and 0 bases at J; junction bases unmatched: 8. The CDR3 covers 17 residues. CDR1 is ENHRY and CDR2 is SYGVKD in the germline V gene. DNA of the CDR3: TGTGCCATCTGGAATCAGACTAGCGGGACGAACACCGGGGAGCTGTTTTTT. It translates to CAIWNQTSGTNTGELFF.

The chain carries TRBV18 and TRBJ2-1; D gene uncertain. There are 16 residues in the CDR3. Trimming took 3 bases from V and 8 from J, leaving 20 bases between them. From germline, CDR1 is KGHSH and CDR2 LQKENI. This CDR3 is CASSPTTDPLGDEQFF. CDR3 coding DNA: TGTGCCAGCTCACCCACTACGGACCCCCTGGGCGATGAGCAGTTCTTC.

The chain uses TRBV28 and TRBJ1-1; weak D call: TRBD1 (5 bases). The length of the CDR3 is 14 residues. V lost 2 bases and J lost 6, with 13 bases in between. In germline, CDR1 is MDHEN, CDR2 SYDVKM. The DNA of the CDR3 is TGTGCCAGCAGTTTAGGGGACGGTGAAGCTGAAGCTTTCTTT. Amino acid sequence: CASSLGDGEAEAFF.

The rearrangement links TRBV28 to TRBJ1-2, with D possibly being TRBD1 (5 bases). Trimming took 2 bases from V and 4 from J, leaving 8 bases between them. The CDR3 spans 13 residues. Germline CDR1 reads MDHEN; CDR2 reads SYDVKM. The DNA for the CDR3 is TGTGCCAGCAGTTTAAGACAGATCTATGGCTACACCTTC. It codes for CASSLRQIYGYTF.

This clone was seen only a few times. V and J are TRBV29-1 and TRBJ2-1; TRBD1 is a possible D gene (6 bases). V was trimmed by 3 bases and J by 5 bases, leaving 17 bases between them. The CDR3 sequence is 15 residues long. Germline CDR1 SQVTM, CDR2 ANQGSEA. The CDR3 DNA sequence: TGCAGCGTTGACCCAGGACAGAAAAGTAACAATGAGCAGTTCTTC. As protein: CSVDPGQKSNNEQFF.

This chain's CDR3 is CASSHRDRGTDTQYF. The CDR3 DNA reads as TGTGCCAGCAGCCACCGGGACAGGGGCACAGATACGCAGTATTTT. The V and J genes are TRBV7-3 and TRBJ2-3; 9 bases align to TRBD1. With V trimmed by 5 bases and J by 1 base, 4 bases remained unmatched. Germline loops: CDR1 SGHTA, CDR2 FQGTGA. The CDR3 spans 15 residues.

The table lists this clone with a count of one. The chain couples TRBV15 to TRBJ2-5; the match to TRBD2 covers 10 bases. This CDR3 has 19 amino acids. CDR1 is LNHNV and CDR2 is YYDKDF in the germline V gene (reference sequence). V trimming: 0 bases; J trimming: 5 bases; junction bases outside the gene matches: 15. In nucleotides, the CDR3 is TGTGCCACCAGCAGAGAAAGGGTCCCAGCGGGAGGGAACACGGAGACCCAGTACTTC. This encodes CATSRERVPAGGNTETQYF.

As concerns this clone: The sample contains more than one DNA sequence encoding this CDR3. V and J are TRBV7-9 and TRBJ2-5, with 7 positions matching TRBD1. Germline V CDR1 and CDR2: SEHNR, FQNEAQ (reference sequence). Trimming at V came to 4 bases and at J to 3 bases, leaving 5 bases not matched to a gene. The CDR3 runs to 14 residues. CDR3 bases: TGTGCCAGCAGCTCCCTGGGGACAGAAGAGACCCAGTACTTC. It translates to CASSSLGTEETQYF.

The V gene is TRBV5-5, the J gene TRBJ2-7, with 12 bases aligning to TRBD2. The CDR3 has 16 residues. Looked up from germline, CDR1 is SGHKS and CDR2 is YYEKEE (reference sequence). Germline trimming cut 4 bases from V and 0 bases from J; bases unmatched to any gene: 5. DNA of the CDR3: TGTGCCAGCAGCAGACGGACTAGCGGGGTCTCCTACGAGCAGTACTTC. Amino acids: CASSRRTSGVSYEQYF.

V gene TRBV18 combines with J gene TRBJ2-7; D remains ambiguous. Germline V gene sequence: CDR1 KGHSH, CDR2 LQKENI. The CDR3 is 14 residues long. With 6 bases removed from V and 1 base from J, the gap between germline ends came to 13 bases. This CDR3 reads CASSPEDPSYEQYF. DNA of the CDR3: TGTGCCAGCTCCCCCGAGGATCCGTCCTACGAGCAGTACTTC.

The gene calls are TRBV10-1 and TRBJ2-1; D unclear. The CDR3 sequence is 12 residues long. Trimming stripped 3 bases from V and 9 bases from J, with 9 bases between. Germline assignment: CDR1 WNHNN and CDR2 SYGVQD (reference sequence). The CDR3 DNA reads TGCGCCAGCAGTGATAGCCTGGGTGAGCAGTTCTTC. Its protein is CASSDSLGEQFF.